This T cell receptor beta chain was recorded in a study of metastatic and nonmetastatic thyroid tumors. As for the study in general: The authors compared repertoires across blood and tumor or nodule tissue from malignant and benign thyroid patients.

Germline V gives CDR1 SGHVS, CDR2 FQNEAQ. The CDR3 has 14 amino acids. V lost 3 bases to trimming and J lost 6 bases, with 12 bases between them. Every patient underwent thyroid surgery untreated. This clone was counted ten times or more. Per the study methods: A classifier of distant metastasis in papillary thyroid cancer was built from CDR3 differences (across clinicopathological groups). TCRdb re-called clones from the PCR reads using MiXCR. TCRdb, not the original authors, processed these V and J calls. The table lists tens of thousands of clones, less than 20% of them singletons, with 3.8% in the top ten.

The TCR comes from a female donor with papillary thyroid cancer or a benign thyroid nodule (not recorded which). Some clones in this sample may be carry-over from other donors' samples. The genes are TRBV7-8 and TRBJ2-1; D is unclear. Material: blood. The CDR3 here is CASSLGLGLNEQFF. The CDR3 nucleotides read TGTGCCAGCAGCTTGGGCCTAGGTCTCAATGAGCAGTTCTTC. Drawing the rest from reference TRBV7-8 and TRBJ2-1, the complete variable domain is GAGVSQSPRYKVAKRGQDVALRCDPISGHVSLFWYQQALGQGPEFLTYFQNEAQLDKSGLPSDRFFAERPEGSVSTLKIQRTQQEDSAVYLCASSLGLGLNEQFFGPGTRLTVL.